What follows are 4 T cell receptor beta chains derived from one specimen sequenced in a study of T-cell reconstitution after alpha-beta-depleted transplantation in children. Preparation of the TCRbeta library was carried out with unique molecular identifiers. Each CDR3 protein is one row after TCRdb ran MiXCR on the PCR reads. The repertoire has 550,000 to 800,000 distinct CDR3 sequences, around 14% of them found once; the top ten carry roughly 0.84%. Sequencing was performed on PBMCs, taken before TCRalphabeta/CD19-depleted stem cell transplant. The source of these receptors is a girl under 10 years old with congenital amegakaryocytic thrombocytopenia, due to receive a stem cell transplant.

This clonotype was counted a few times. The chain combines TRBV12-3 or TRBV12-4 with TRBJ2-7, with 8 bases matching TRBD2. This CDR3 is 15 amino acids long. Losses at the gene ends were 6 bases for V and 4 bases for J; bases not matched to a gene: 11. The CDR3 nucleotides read TGTGCCAGCAGCCCAGGTCCAGCGGGAGCTTACGAGCAGTACTTC. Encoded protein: CASSPGPAGAYEQYF.

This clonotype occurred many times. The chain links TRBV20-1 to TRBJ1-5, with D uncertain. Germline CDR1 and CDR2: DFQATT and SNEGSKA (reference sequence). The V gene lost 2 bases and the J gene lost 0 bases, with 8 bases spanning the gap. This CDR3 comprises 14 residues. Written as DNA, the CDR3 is TGCAGTGCTAGACCGGTTTATAGCAATCAGCCCCAGCATTTT. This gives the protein CSARPVYSNQPQHF.

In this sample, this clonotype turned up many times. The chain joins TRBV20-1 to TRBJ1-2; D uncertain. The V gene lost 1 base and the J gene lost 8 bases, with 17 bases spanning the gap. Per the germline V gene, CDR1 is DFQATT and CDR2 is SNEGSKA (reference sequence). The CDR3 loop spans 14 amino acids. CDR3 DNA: TGCAGTGCTAGAGTCGGAACGGACTATGGGGGCTACACCTTC. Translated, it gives CSARVGTDYGGYTF.

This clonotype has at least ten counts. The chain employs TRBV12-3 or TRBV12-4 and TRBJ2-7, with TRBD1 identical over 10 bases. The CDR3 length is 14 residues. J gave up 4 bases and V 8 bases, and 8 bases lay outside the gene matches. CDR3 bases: TGTGCCAGCGGGGACAGGGGTGCCTCTTACGAGCAGTACTTC. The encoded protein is CASGDRGASYEQYF.